These T cell receptor beta chains were read from a single sample in a study of T cells in Graves' hyperthyroidism and ophthalmopathy. TCRdb independently ran MiXCR on the multiplex PCR reads; one entry per CDR3 protein. The top ten clones hold under 10% of a sample with roughly 750,000 distinct CDR3 sequences, roughly 17% of them seen once. Sequencing input: blood. These receptors were taken from a man aged 18 to 30 with Graves' hyperthyroidism. The CDR3 runs from the conserved cysteine through the conserved F or W. D genes are given only for firm matches. The size of a clone is reported for some rows only, either as once, few or many, or as a class for expanded clones.

cdr3_aa: CASSSGQGGNQPQHF
cdr3_nt: TGTGCCAGCAGCTCCGGACAGGGAGGCAATCAGCCCCAGCATTTT
j_call: TRBJ1-5
clone_size: many
d_call: TRBD1
v_call: TRBV12-3/TRBV12-4

cdr3_aa: CASSSGPGALSNYGYTF
cdr3_nt: TGTGCCAGCAGTTCCGGGCCCGGGGCGCTATCTAACTATGGCTACACCTTC
j_call: TRBJ1-2
clone_size: -
d_call: -
v_call: TRBV27

cdr3_aa: CASSGLAAPRNEQFF
cdr3_nt: TGTGCCAGCAGCGGGCTAGCGGCCCCCCGCAATGAGCAGTTCTTC
j_call: TRBJ2-1
clone_size: -
d_call: TRBD2
v_call: TRBV2

cdr3_aa: CASSLGGRGTLQETQYF
cdr3_nt: TGTGCCAGCAGCTTAGGCGGGAGGGGGACGCTCCAAGAGACCCAGTACTTC
j_call: TRBJ2-5
clone_size: many
d_call: TRBD2
v_call: TRBV7-2

cdr3_aa: CASSPDWGEQFF
cdr3_nt: TGTGCCAGCAGCCCCGACTGGGGTGAGCAGTTCTTC
j_call: TRBJ2-1
clone_size: -
d_call: -
v_call: TRBV5-6

cdr3_aa: CASSPLGPGGYEQYF
cdr3_nt: TGTGCCAGCTCACCCCTGGGACCAGGGGGCTACGAGCAGTACTTC
j_call: TRBJ2-7
clone_size: -
d_call: TRBD1
v_call: TRBV18

cdr3_aa: CSARDTDRARRGAFF
cdr3_nt: TGCAGTGCTAGAGACACCGACAGGGCCCGGCGGGGAGCTTTCTTT
j_call: TRBJ1-1
clone_size: -
d_call: TRBD1
v_call: TRBV20-1

cdr3_aa: CASSQGTGNEQFF
cdr3_nt: TGTGCCAGCAGCCAGGGGACAGGGAATGAGCAGTTCTTC
j_call: TRBJ2-1
clone_size: -
d_call: TRBD1
v_call: TRBV3-1

cdr3_aa: CSVVDRESEYGYTF
cdr3_nt: TGCAGCGTGGTCGACAGGGAGTCTGAGTATGGCTACACCTTC
j_call: TRBJ1-2
clone_size: many
d_call: TRBD1
v_call: TRBV29-1

cdr3_aa: CASSGWVNTEAFF
cdr3_nt: TGTGCCAGCAGTGGGTGGGTAAACACTGAAGCTTTCTTT
j_call: TRBJ1-1
clone_size: few
d_call: -
v_call: TRBV28

cdr3_aa: CASSEGPGTEETQYF
cdr3_nt: TGTGCCAGCAGTGAAGGTCCCGGGACAGAAGAGACCCAGTACTTC
j_call: TRBJ2-5
clone_size: many
d_call: TRBD1
v_call: TRBV6-1

cdr3_aa: CASSQDFTSGRVYNEQFF
cdr3_nt: TGTGCCAGCAGCCAAGATTTTACTAGCGGGAGGGTTTACAATGAGCAGTTCTTC
j_call: TRBJ2-1
clone_size: -
d_call: TRBD2
v_call: TRBV3-1

cdr3_aa: CASSLGLGAGGEQYF
cdr3_nt: TGTGCCAGCAGCTTAGGGCTTGGGGCGGGTGGCGAGCAGTACTTC
j_call: TRBJ2-7
clone_size: many
d_call: -
v_call: TRBV7-6